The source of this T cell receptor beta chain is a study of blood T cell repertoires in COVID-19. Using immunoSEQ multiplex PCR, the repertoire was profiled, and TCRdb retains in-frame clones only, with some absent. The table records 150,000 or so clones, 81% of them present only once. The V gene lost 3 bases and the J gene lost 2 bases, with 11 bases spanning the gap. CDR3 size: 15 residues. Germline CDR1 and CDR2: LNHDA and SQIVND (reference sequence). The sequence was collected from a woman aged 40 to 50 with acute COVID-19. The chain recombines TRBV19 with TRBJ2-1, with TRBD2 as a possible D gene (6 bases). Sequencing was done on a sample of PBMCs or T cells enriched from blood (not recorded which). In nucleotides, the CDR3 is TGTGCCAGTAGTATTTCGGGCGGGGCCTACAATGAGCAGTTCTTC. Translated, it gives CASSISGGAYNEQFF.